The 3 T cell receptor beta chains listed next were all sequenced from one sample in a study of radiotherapy plus CTLA-4 blockade in lung cancer. TCRdb keeps only in-frame clones here, not all; method: immunoSEQ multiplex PCR. Of 20,000 to 30,000 clones detected, approximately 77% appear once; the ten largest clones hold 20% to 25%. The specimen was peripheral blood, collected from a patient treated with radiotherapy plus ipilimumab. These receptors were obtained from a human donor with non-small cell lung cancer that progressed on radiotherapy plus ipilimumab.

The chain is built from TRBV28 and TRBJ2-1, with D possibly being TRBD2 (6 bases). The germline V gene has CDR1 MDHEN and CDR2 SYDVKM. V lost 8 bases and J 0 bases, leaving 17 bases between the germline ends. The CDR3 has 16 amino acids. The CDR3 sequence is CASASASESSYNEQFF. The CDR3 coding sequence is TGTGCCAGCGCCAGCGCTAGCGAGAGCTCCTACAATGAGCAGTTCTTC. The full variable domain, completed using reference TRBV28 and TRBJ2-1, is DVKVTQSSRYLVKRTGEKVFLECVQDMDHENMFWYRQDPGLGLRLIYFSYDVKMKEKGDIPEGYSVSREKKERFSLILESASTNQTSMYLCASASASESSYNEQFFGPGTRLTVL.

This chain joins TRBV5-3 and TRBJ1-2; TRBD1 aligns across 9 bases. TRBV5-3 is labeled an ORF, and its function is uncertain. The CDR3 totals 15 residues. V shed 3 bases and J 5 bases; nucleotides not matched to a gene: 8. DNA for the CDR3: TGTGCCAGAAGCTCAATCCCGGGACAGGGATATGGCTACACCTTC. This codes for CARSSIPGQGYGYTF.

CDR3 in amino acids: CASSLRGGLDEQYF. The DNA of the CDR3 is TGTGCCAGCAGCTTAAGGGGGGGGCTGGACGAGCAGTACTTC. This chain connects TRBV7-6 to TRBJ2-7; TRBD2 is a possible D gene (7 bases). Trimming stripped 2 bases from V and 5 bases from J, with 13 bases between. This CDR3 comprises 14 residues. The germline V gene encodes CDR1 SGHVS and CDR2 FNYEAQ.